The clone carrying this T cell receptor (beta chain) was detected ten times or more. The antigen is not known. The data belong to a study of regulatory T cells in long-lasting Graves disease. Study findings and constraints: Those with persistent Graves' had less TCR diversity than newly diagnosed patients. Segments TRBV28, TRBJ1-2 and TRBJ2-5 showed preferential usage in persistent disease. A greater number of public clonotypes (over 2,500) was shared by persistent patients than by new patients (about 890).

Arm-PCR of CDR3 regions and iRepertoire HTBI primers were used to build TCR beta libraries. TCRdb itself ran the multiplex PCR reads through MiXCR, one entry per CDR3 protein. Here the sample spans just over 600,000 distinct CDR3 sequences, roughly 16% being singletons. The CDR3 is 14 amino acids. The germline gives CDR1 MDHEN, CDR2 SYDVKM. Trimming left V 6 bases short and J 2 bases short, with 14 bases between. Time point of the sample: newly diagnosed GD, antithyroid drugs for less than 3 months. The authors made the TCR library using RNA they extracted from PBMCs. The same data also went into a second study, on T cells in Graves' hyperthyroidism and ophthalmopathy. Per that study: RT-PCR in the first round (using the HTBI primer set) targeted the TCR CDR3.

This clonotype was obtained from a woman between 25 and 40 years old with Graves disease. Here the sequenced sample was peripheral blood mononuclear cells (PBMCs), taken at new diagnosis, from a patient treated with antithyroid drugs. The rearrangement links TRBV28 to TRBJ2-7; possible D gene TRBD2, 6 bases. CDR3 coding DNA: TGTGCCAGCAGGCGGGGAATAGGGCCCTACGAGCAGTACTTC. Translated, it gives CASRRGIGPYEQYF.